This is a list of T cell receptor beta chains from one sample in a study of blood T cells in healthy people across ages. Using its own MiXCR run on the 5' RACE reads, TCRdb lists one record per CDR3 protein. Here the sample spans 1.5 million to 2 million distinct CDR3 sequences, roughly 27% being singletons. Specimen: blood. The receptors originated from a woman under 40 in good health. CDR3s include the opening cysteine and the closing phenylalanine or tryptophan. The D gene is left open where the match is weak. Clone size is stated in some rows and not others, as once, few, many or a class when expanded.

size: few
D: NA
V: TRBV5-1
J: TRBJ1-5
CDR3: CASSLGSGNQPQHF
DNA: TGTGCCAGCTCGCTCGGGAGTGGCAATCAGCCCCAGCATTTT

size: NA
D: TRBD1
V: TRBV24-1
J: TRBJ2-3
CDR3: CATSGSGTGEDTQYF
DNA: TGTGCCACCAGTGGCTCCGGGACAGGGGAAGATACGCAGTATTTT

size: many
D: TRBD2
V: TRBV3-1
J: TRBJ2-5
CDR3: CASSPLAGEETQYF
DNA: TGTGCCAGCAGTCCCCTGGCGGGAGAAGAGACCCAGTACTTC

size: many
D: TRBD2
V: TRBV20-1
J: TRBJ2-7
CDR3: CSARSGAGLINEQYF
DNA: TGCAGTGCTAGAAGCGGGGCGGGGTTAATAAACGAGCAGTACTTC

size: few
D: TRBD2
V: TRBV20-1
J: TRBJ2-5
CDR3: CSAPEGTGAGVAGEETQYF
DNA: TGCAGTGCCCCCGAGGGGACGGGCGCGGGGGTAGCGGGAGAGGAGACCCAGTACTTC

size: few
D: NA
V: TRBV6-1
J: TRBJ2-3
CDR3: CASTGGVQGTDTQYF
DNA: TGTGCCAGCACGGGGGGCGTGCAGGGGACAGATACGCAGTATTTT

size: NA
D: NA
V: TRBV15
J: TRBJ1-1
CDR3: CATSTTGRGTEAFF
DNA: TGTGCCACCAGCACTACAGGGAGAGGTACTGAAGCTTTCTTT

size: many
D: TRBD2
V: TRBV15
J: TRBJ2-5
CDR3: CATSRGTSGSQETQYF
DNA: TGTGCCACCAGCAGGGGGACTAGCGGGTCGCAAGAGACCCAGTACTTC

size: NA
D: NA
V: TRBV5-5
J: TRBJ1-5
CDR3: CASSLERLGWPQHF
DNA: TGTGCCAGCAGCTTGGAACGGCTAGGTTGGCCCCAGCATTTT

size: NA
D: NA
V: TRBV27
J: TRBJ2-7
CDR3: CASSLSAGYATYEQYF
DNA: TGTGCCAGCAGTTTATCGGCGGGGTACGCTACGTACGAGCAGTACTTC

size: NA
D: TRBD2
V: TRBV28
J: TRBJ2-3
CDR3: CASISSGGPSPDTQYF
DNA: TGTGCCAGCATTTCGAGCGGGGGGCCCTCCCCAGATACGCAGTATTTT

size: few
D: TRBD1
V: TRBV10-3
J: TRBJ1-4
CDR3: CAIKQGVNEKLFF
DNA: TGTGCCATCAAGCAGGGGGTTAATGAAAAACTGTTTTTT